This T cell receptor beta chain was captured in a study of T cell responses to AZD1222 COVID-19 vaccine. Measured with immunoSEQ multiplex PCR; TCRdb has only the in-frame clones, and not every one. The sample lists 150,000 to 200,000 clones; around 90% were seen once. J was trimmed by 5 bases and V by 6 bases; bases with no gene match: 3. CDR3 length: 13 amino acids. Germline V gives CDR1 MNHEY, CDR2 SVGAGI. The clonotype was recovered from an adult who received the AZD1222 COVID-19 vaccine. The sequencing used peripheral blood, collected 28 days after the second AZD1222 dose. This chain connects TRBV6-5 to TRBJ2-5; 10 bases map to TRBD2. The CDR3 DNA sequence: TGTGCCAGCAGAGCGGGGGGGCCGGAGACCCAGTACTTC. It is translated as CASRAGGPETQYF.